A selection of T cell receptor beta chains follows, all from one sample in a study of T cells in narcolepsy. Here immunoSEQ multiplex PCR was the method, and the copy in TCRdb shows in-frame clones only, minus some. The sample comprises under 35,000 clones, roughly 77% of which are singletons, and around 0.96% rests with the top ten. The sequenced material came from CD45RA- memory CD4+ T cells from PBMCs. The receptors shown here come from a human donor with narcolepsy. CDR3s include the opening cysteine and the closing phenylalanine or tryptophan. The D gene is left open where the match is weak. The size field is filled for only some rows; it gives once, few, many or a size class.

J,size,length,D,V,DNA,CDR3
TRBJ1-5,few,15,-,TRBV15,TGTGCCACCAGCAGAGATGGGAGTAGCAATCAGCCCCAGCATTTT,CATSRDGSSNQPQHF
TRBJ2-7,-,12,-,TRBV13,TGTGCCAGCAGTACGAGGGGGAACGAGCAGTACTTC,CASSTRGNEQYF
TRBJ2-1,few,10,-,TRBV2,TGTGCCAGCGACCAGAATGAGCAGTTCTTC,CASDQNEQFF
TRBJ1-3,-,18,TRBD1,TRBV18,TGTGCCAGCTCACCACCGTCCGGGACAGGGCACTCTGGAAACACCATATATTTT,CASSPPSGTGHSGNTIYF
TRBJ2-3,-,16,TRBD2,TRBV9,TGTGCCAGCAGCCCCCCCGGGAGGTGGGGCACAGATACGCAGTATTTT,CASSPPGRWGTDTQYF
TRBJ2-5,-,13,TRBD2,TRBV7-9,TGTGCCAGCAGCAAGACTAGCGCAGAGACCCAGTACTTC,CASSKTSAETQYF
TRBJ2-7,few,14,-,TRBV11-3,TGTGCCAGCAGCCCTGGACCCAGCTCCTACGAGCAGTACTTC,CASSPGPSSYEQYF
TRBJ2-7,-,13,-,TRBV19,TGTGCCAGTAGTATAGCGCCCGACTACGAGCAGTACTTC,CASSIAPDYEQYF
TRBJ2-3,-,15,-,TRBV7-2,TGTGCCAGCAGCCACCCGGGGAGGAACACAGATACGCAGTATTTT,CASSHPGRNTDTQYF
TRBJ1-6,-,14,-,TRBV30,TGTGCCTGGAGTGGGGCCAGGGCGAATTCACCCCTCCACTTT,CAWSGARANSPLHF
TRBJ2-7,-,15,TRBD2,TRBV6-1,TGTGCCAGCACTCGGACTAGCGGGTCAGCCTACGAGCAGTACTTC,CASTRTSGSAYEQYF
TRBJ2-3,once,13,-,TRBV7-6,TGTGCCAGCAGCATTAACAGGGATGATACGCAGTATTTT,CASSINRDDTQYF
TRBJ2-7,-,13,-,TRBV7-9,TGTGCCAGCAGCCTAAGGACAGTCTACGAGCAGTACTTC,CASSLRTVYEQYF
TRBJ2-2,-,15,-,TRBV4-1,TGCGCCAGCAGCCCGGGGTCTCGGAGGACCGGGGAGCTGTTTTTT,CASSPGSRRTGELFF
TRBJ2-5,-,12,TRBD1,TRBV29-1,TGCAGCGTTGAGGGACAGGGTGAGACCCAGTACTTC,CSVEGQGETQYF
TRBJ2-1,-,15,TRBD2,TRBV6-5,TGTGCCAGCAGAGCAGCGGGAGGGAAATACAATGAGCAGTTCTTC,CASRAAGGKYNEQFF
TRBJ1-1,once,14,-,TRBV27,TGTGCCAGCAGTTTATCAGAAGGGAGCACTGAAGCTTTCTTT,CASSLSEGSTEAFF
TRBJ2-6,-,16,-,TRBV27,TGTGCCAGCTTACAGGGATTCGTCTCTGGGGCCAACGTCCTGACTTTC,CASLQGFVSGANVLTF
TRBJ2-7,few,14,-,TRBV7-2,TGTGCCAGCAGCCCCTTATCTACGCGGGGCGAGCAGTACTTC,CASSPLSTRGEQYF
TRBJ2-1,-,17,TRBD2,TRBV7-6,TGTGCCAGCAGCTTAGCCTCTAGCGGGAGGGCCAGAAATGAGCAGTTCTTC,CASSLASSGRARNEQFF
TRBJ2-7,-,15,TRBD1,TRBV5-8,TGTGCCAGCAGCCGTGGAGGGACAGGGGCGAGTGAGCAGTACTTC,CASSRGGTGASEQYF
TRBJ1-5,once,13,-,TRBV30,TGTGCCTGGTCGACAGATAGCAATCAGCCCCAGCATTTT,CAWSTDSNQPQHF
TRBJ1-5,-,18,-,TRBV6-4,TGTGCCAGCAGTGAACAGGACGGAGACGATTATAGCAATCAGCCCCAGCATTTT,CASSEQDGDDYSNQPQHF
TRBJ2-2,-,13,-,TRBV7-2,TGTGCCAGCAGCTTAGGAACTAGGGGGGAGCTGTTTTTT,CASSLGTRGELFF
TRBJ2-3,-,16,-,TRBV19,TGTGCCAGTAGGAAAAGATGGGAGCCTGGTACAGATACGCAGTATTTT,CASRKRWEPGTDTQYF
TRBJ1-5,-,15,-,TRBV28,TGTGCCAGCAGTTCCTCTCAGGGAAGAAGACAGCCCCAGCATTTT,CASSSSQGRRQPQHF
TRBJ2-5,-,11,-,TRBV30,TGTGCCTGGAGTGCGGGAGAGACCCAGTACTTC,CAWSAGETQYF
TRBJ1-5,-,16,-,TRBV28,TGTGCCAGCAGCCTACTTATAGGCCGGGGCGGGCAGCCCCAGCATTTT,CASSLLIGRGGQPQHF
TRBJ1-2,-,15,-,TRBV29-1,TGCAGCGTTGAAGGGGGGCACCAAGCTAACTATGGCTACACCTTC,CSVEGGHQANYGYTF
TRBJ2-5,-,15,-,TRBV7-2,TGTGCCAGCAGCCCCTCAACAGGTTTCCAAGAGACCCAGTACTTC,CASSPSTGFQETQYF
TRBJ2-2,-,12,-,TRBV19,TGTGCCAGTAGTATAGTGAACGGGGAGCTGTTTTTT,CASSIVNGELFF
TRBJ2-2,-,16,-,TRBV5-4,TGTGCCAGCAGCAATCGGTGGGCCGCGAACACCGGGGAGCTGTTTTTT,CASSNRWAANTGELFF
TRBJ2-1,-,18,TRBD2,TRBV18,TGTGCCAGCTCACCACGGATCCGATCCACGACATCGGGGGGTGAGCAGTTCTTC,CASSPRIRSTTSGGEQFF
TRBJ1-1,few,13,-,TRBV5-1,TGCGCCAGCAGCGTGACAGGTAGGACTGAAGCTTTCTTT,CASSVTGRTEAFF
TRBJ2-7,-,14,-,TRBV19,TGTGCCAGTAGTATAGGAAGCTCCTCCTACGAGCAGTACTTC,CASSIGSSSYEQYF
TRBJ1-3,once,14,-,TRBV14,TGTGCCAGCAGCCAAGTACGGGTTGGAAACACCATATATTTT,CASSQVRVGNTIYF
TRBJ1-2,-,13,-,TRBV5-4,TGTGCCAGCAGCTCTTGGGGGGCCCGGGGCTACACCTTC,CASSSWGARGYTF
TRBJ2-3,few,16,TRBD2,TRBV28,TGTGCCAGCAGCCCTCTGGCGGGAGGGCCTACAGATACGCAGTATTTT,CASSPLAGGPTDTQYF
TRBJ2-7,few,14,TRBD1,TRBV10-3,TGTGCCATCAGACGACAGGGGCTCTCCTACGAGCAGTACTTC,CAIRRQGLSYEQYF
TRBJ1-1,once,13,-,TRBV11-3,TGTGCCAGCAGCGAAAACATGAACACTGAAGCTTTCTTT,CASSENMNTEAFF
TRBJ1-1,-,16,TRBD1,TRBV5-4,TGTGCCAGCAGCTTAGACAGGGGGAGTCAGCACACTGAAGCTTTCTTT,CASSLDRGSQHTEAFF
TRBJ1-1,-,14,-,TRBV5-1,TGCGCCAGCAGCTTTGCGGACTCCCCGGGGGAAGCTTTCTTT,CASSFADSPGEAFF
TRBJ1-5,-,13,-,TRBV14,TGTGCCAGCAGCGAAGTCCCCAATCAGCCCCAGCATTTT,CASSEVPNQPQHF
TRBJ1-3,medium-sized,14,-,TRBV18,TGTGCCAGCTCGCCAGGGGCTCGTGGAAACACCATATATTTT,CASSPGARGNTIYF
TRBJ1-5,-,15,-,TRBV14,TGTGCCAGCACCCGGGCGGTCTTTAGCAATCAGCCCCAGCATTTT,CASTRAVFSNQPQHF
TRBJ2-1,-,15,TRBD2,TRBV5-1,TGCGCCAGCAGCTTGAACAGTGGCGCGGGAGTTGAGCAGTTCTTC,CASSLNSGAGVEQFF